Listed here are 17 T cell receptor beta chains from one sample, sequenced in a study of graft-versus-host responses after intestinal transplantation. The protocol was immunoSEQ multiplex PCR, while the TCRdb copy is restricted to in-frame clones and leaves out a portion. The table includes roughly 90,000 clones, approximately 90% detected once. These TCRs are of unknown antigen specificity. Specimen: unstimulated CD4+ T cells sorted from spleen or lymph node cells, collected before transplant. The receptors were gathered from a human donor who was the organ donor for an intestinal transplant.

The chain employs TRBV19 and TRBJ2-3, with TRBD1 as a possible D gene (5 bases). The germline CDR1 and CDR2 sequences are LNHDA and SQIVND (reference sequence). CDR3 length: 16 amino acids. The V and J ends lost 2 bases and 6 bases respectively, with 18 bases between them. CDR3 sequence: CASSINRGREQDTQYF. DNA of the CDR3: TGTGCCAGTAGTATAAATCGTGGCAGGGAACAGGATACGCAGTATTTT.

In DNA form, the CDR3 reads TGTGCCAGCTCACTCTACGACAGTGCCGCACTGAACACTGAAGCTTTCTTT. Residues: CASSLYDSAALNTEAFF. J is TRBJ1-1 and V is TRBV18, with D maybe TRBD1 (5 bases). Germline values: CDR1 KGHSH, CDR2 LQKENI. The V end was cut by 4 bases, the J end by 0 bases, with 18 bases between. CDR3 length: 17 residues.

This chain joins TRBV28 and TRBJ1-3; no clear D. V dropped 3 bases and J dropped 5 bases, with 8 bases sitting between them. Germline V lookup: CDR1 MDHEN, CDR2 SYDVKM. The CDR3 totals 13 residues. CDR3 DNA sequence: TGTGCCAGCAGTTTTGACTCAAGAAACACCATATATTTT. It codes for CASSFDSRNTIYF.

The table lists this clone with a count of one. The CDR3 DNA sequence: TGTGCCAGTAGTATAGACCTCTGGACAGGGACGTACGAGCAGTACTTC. Protein: CASSIDLWTGTYEQYF. The chain carries TRBV19 and TRBJ2-7; 8 nucleotides line up with TRBD1. The germline V gene encodes CDR1 LNHDA and CDR2 SQIVND (reference sequence). V was clipped by 0 bases and J by 4 bases; unmatched bases: 8. This CDR3 contains 16 residues.

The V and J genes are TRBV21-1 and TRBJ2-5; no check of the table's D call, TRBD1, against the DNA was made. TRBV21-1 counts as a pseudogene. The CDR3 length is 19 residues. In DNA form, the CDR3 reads TGTGCCAGCAGCAAACCGGGACAGGGGGCGCCGGGCGGAGGAGAGACCCAGTACTTC. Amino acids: CASSKPGQGAPGGGETQYF.

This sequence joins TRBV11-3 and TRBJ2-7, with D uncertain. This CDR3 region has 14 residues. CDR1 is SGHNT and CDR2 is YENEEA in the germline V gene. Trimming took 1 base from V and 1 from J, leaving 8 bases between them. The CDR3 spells CASSLGHSSYEQYF. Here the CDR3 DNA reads TGTGCCAGCAGCTTAGGACATTCTTCCTACGAGCAGTACTTC.

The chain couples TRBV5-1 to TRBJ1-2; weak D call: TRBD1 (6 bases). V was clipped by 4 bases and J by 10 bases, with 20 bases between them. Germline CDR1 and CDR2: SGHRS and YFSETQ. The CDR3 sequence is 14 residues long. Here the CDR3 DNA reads TGCGCCAGCAGCCAAGTGGGGCAGGGGAGTGCCTACACCTTC. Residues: CASSQVGQGSAYTF. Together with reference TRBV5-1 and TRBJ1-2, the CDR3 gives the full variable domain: KAGVTQTPRYLIKTRGQQVTLSCSPISGHRSVSWYQQTPGQGLQFLFEYFSETQRNKGNFPGRFSGRQFSNSRSEMNVSTLELGDSALYLCASSQVGQGSAYTFGSGTRLTVV.

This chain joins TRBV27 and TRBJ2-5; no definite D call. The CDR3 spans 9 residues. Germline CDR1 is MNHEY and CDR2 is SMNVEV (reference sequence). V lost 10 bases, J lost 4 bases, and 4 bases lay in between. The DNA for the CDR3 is TGTGCCACCCTAGAGACCCAGTACTTC. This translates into CATLETQYF.

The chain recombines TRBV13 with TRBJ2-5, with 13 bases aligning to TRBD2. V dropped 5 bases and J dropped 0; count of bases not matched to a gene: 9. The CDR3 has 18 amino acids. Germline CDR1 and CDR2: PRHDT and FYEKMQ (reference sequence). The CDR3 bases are TGTGCCAGCAGCCTACGGACTAGCGGGGGTCAATACCAAGAGACCCAGTACTTC. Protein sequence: CASSLRTSGGQYQETQYF.

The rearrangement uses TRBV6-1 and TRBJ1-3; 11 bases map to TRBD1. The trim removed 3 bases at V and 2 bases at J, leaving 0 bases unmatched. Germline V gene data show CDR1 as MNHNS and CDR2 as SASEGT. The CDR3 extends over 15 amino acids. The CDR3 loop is CASSEGQGAGNTIYF. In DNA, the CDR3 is TGTGCCAGCAGTGAGGGACAGGGGGCTGGAAACACCATATATTTT.

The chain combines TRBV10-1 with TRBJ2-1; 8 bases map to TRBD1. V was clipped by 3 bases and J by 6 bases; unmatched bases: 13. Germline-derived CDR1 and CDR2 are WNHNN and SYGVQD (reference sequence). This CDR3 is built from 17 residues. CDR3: CASSENMDRVRSNEQFF. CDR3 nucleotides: TGCGCCAGCAGTGAAAATATGGACAGGGTGAGATCCAATGAGCAGTTCTTC.

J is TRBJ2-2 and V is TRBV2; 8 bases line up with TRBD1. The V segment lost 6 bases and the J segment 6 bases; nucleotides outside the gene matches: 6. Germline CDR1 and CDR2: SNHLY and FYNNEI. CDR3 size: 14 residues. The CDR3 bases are TGTGCCAGCAGGGTGACAGGGGTGGCCGGGGAGCTGTTTTTT. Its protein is CASRVTGVAGELFF.

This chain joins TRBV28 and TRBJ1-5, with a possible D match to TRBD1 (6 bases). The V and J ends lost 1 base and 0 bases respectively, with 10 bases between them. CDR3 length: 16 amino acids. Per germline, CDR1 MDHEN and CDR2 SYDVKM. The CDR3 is CASSLSTGHSNQPQHF. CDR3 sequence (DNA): TGTGCCAGCAGTTTATCGACAGGACATAGCAATCAGCCCCAGCATTTT.

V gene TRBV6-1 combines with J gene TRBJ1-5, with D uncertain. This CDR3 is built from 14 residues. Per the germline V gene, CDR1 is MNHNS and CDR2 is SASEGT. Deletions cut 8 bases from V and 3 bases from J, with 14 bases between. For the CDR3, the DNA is TGTGCCAGCGTCCCGGTATCTTACAATCAGCCCCAGCATTTT. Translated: CASVPVSYNQPQHF.

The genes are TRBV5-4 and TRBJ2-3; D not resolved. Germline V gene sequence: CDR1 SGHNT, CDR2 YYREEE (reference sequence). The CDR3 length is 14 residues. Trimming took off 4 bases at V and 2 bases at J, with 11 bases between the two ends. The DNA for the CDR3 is TGTGCCAGCAGCCCCTCCAGTGTCACAGATACGCAGTATTTT. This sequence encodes CASSPSSVTDTQYF.

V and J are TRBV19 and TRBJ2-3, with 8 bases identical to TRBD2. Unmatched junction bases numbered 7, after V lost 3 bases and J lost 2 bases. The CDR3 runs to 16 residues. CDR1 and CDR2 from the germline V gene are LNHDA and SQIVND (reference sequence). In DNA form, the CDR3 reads TGTGCCAGTAGTATTTGGAGTAGCGGGGACACAGATACGCAGTATTTT. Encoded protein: CASSIWSSGDTDTQYF.

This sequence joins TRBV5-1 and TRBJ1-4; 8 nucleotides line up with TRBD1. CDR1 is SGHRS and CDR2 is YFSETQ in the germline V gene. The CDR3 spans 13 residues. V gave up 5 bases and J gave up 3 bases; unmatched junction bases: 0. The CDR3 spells CASRDRANEKLFF. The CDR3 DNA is TGCGCCAGCAGGGACAGGGCTAATGAAAAACTGTTTTTT.